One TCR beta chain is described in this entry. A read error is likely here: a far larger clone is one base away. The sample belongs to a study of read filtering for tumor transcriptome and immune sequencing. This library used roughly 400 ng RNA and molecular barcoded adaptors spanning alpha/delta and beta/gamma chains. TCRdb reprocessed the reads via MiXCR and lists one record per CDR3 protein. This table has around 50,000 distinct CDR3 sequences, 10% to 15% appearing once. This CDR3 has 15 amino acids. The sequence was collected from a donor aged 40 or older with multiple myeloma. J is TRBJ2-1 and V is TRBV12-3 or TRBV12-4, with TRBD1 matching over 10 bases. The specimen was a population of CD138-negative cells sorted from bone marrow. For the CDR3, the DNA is TGTGCTAGTGGTTTGGGGACAGGGGCAAACCATGAGCAGTTCTTC. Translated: CASGLGTGANHEQFF.